The clone carrying this T cell receptor (beta chain) was detected ten times or more. As yet, its antigen is unknown. RNA transcripts were the template for amplifying TCR beta CDR3 regions. An initial round of RT-PCR targeting the TCR CDR3 relied on the HTBI primer set. TCRdb processed the multiplex PCR reads anew with MiXCR; each CDR3 protein has one entry. This sample yields 250,000 to 300,000 distinct CDR3 sequences, of which approximately 12% are seen a single time; approximately 7.8% belongs to the top ten. These data originate in a study of T cells in Graves' hyperthyroidism and ophthalmopathy. The V gene's germline CDR1 is SQVTM and CDR2 ANQGSEA. The CDR3 runs 14 residues. The V segment lost 5 bases and the J segment 6 bases; nucleotides outside the gene matches: 7. Diagnosis rested on symptoms, serum thyroxine and TRAb, thyroid ultrasound, and orbital computed tomography. Before ophthalmopathy appeared, progressors gave blood at initial hyperthyroidism diagnosis.

Study-level results: Most clonotypes expanded in thyroid above 0.001 were likewise present in blood.

The sequenced sample was blood. V usage is TRBV29-1 and J usage is TRBJ2-7; 13 bases fit TRBD2. The sequence was obtained from a woman aged 30 to 39 with Graves' hyperthyroidism that later progressed to Graves' ophthalmopathy. CDR3 coding DNA: TGCAGCGTTTCTCCGGGACTAGCGGGGCTCGAGCAGTACTTC. It encodes CSVSPGLAGLEQYF.